Detailed here is one TCR beta chain. Its antigen is not identified. Sequencing was performed with immunoSEQ multiplex PCR; in TCRdb, only in-frame clones are kept and a portion is missing. Seen here are tens of thousands of clones, about 92% observed once, and the top ten hold about 8%. Relapses following autologous stem cell transplantation were seen in all patients, with brentuximab vedotin exposure varying. This entry is derived from a study of PD-1 blockade in classical Hodgkin lymphoma. Study-level points and caveats: Still unresolved is the cause of the repertoire differences, which may be disease activity or prior therapy.

This CDR3 is built from 14 residues. Germline V gene lookup returns CDR1 SGHDT and CDR2 YYEEEE. V lost 7 bases and J lost 5; bases outside the gene matches: 8. The receptor's source is a human donor with classical Hodgkin lymphoma. The rearrangement uses TRBV5-6 and TRBJ1-3, with TRBD1 matching over 8 bases. Material: peripheral blood mononuclear cells (PBMCs), obtained at baseline. The CDR3 nucleotides are TGTGCCAGCGCAGGACAGGGTTATCGAAACACCATATATTTT. This gives the protein CASAGQGYRNTIYF.